This T cell receptor (beta chain) appears in the sequencing data of a study of neurological immune-mediated disorders. General study results and limits: The level of TCR clonal expansion was highest in patients with HTLV-1-associated myelopathy and lowest in multiple sclerosis, where it fell below the level seen in healthy controls.

The table lists this clonotype with many counts. Its target is unknown. The method for making cDNA was 5'RACE, and it used 10-nucleotide random UMIs. Over 160 million TCR-beta sequences, together covering 15-18 subjects, were produced by every individual sequencing run that was carried out. In TCRdb, the 5' RACE reads were re-called with MiXCR into one record per CDR3 protein. The table lists about 65,000 distinct CDR3 sequences, approximately 4.2% of them singletons. The germline gives CDR1 MNHEY, CDR2 SMNVEV (reference sequence). CDR3 length: 13 residues. V dropped 10 bases and J dropped 7 bases, with 19 bases sitting between them.

The clonotype comes from a man aged 50 to 60 with multiple sclerosis. This chain joins TRBV27 and TRBJ1-1; no reliable D call. The specimen was PBMCs. The DNA for the CDR3 is TGTGCCACCTCCAGGACCGTAGGATTTGAAGCTTTCTTT. Residues: CATSRTVGFEAFF.